Sequencing of this T cell receptor (beta chain) was carried out in a study of identical twins listed by TCRdb under 2016. Background for the entire study: To test whether fetal clonotypes persist, this study deep-sequenced TCR alpha and beta repertoires from monozygotic twins, from unrelated adults of various ages, and from cord blood. Replicate twin experiments were performed at different times using different library preparation protocols to rule out contamination.

General conclusions and limits of the study: Invariant T cells such as MAIT and iNKT could partly confound zero-insertion analyses, though diverse VJ usage argued against this for most clonotypes. The excess sharing between twins in beta out-of-frame sequences was weaker because fewer shared sequences reduced the signal-to-noise ratio. Recombination models systematically underestimated out-of-frame TCR alpha sharing in monozygotic twins but agreed with sharing between unrelated individuals. Abundant cord blood beta clonotypes had fewer insertions, young adult naive repertoires showed a similar but weaker trend, and memory repertoires showed no such trend. Because the same donors could not be followed over many years, the conclusions relied on cross-sectional statistical analysis. Compared with coincidental sharing between unrelated individuals, out-of-frame TCR alpha sequences shared between twins had an excess of sequences with low generation probability.

Preparation of the library involved 5' RACE. The listed sequencing device is Illumina HiSeq 2000. Template switching added a universal primer binding site, and the final cDNA carried a unique molecular identifier that allowed TCR cDNA molecules to be counted accurately. Specific primers in the conserved constant-segment region were used to synthesize first-strand cDNA for TCR alpha and beta chains. To control for contamination, every cDNA library was double barcoded, receiving both a SMART-Mk sample barcode and Illumina barcodes. TruSeq adapter sequences, together with Illumina sample barcodes, were added in two successive PCR steps. TCR alpha and beta cDNA libraries were sequenced on the Illumina HiSeq platform with custom primers. The original pipeline was this. Unique molecular identifiers were extracted from raw reads with MiGEC, and CDR3 positions were determined with MiXCR. Recombination models were inferred per individual with the repgenHMM and IGoR tools using an EM algorithm. The tcR package in R was used for shared clonotype analysis, with sharing normalized by the product of cloneset sizes. To study raw recombination free of thymic and clonal selection effects, out-of-frame nonproductive sequences were analyzed. TCRdb cleaned the public reads at Q25 with fastp, built clones with MiXCR and kept in-frame beta chains. Every entry covers one CDR3 protein and lists the most common genes and DNA from its rows. TCRdb assigned the V and J calls; the authors' analysis was not used. The sample table shows about 530,000 distinct CDR3 sequences, and 20% to 25% are seen once. The top ten hold 0.48% of the sample.

Trimming accounts for 5 bases at V and 0 bases at J, while the number of junction bases matched to no gene is 9. From its cysteine to its phenylalanine, the CDR3 spans 17 amino acids. Only the CDR3 region is kept as DNA, spanning 51 bases read in frame from base 1. In the germline V gene (reference sequence), CDR1 corresponds to MNHEY and CDR2 to SMNVEV. As to this clonotype: The antigen it binds to is not known. No base qualities exist here, and no much larger clone lies one base off it.

All donors were healthy Caucasians. Three pairs of female monozygotic twins, all aged about 18 to 30 years, were included in the twin cohort. Positive isolation kits from Invitrogen were used to isolate CD4+ and CD8+ T cell populations. This sample was shared with a second study, whose subject was yellow fever vaccine responses in identical twins. The second investigation adds: The authors reported that the T cell response to vaccination in identical twins appeared partly convergent and partly personalized. The study precisely tracked vaccine-responding T cell clones in identical twins.

The V and J segments used are TRBV27 and TRBJ2-1, with 8 bases in between that match TRBD2. This receptor was taken from a young woman in good health. The sample was CD4+ T cells sorted from blood. At the DNA level, the sequence is TGTGCCAGCAGTCCCCCTAGCGGGTGGAGCTCCTACAATGAGCAGTTCTTC. Its translation reads: CASSPPSGWSSYNEQFF.